This T cell receptor (beta chain) was retrieved from a study of shared clonotypes between healthy human individuals. It was CD45RO-negative cells, positively selected for CCR7, that made up naive CD8 cells, with terminally differentiated effector memory CD45RA+ cells excluded. Losses at the gene ends were 5 bases for V and 5 bases for J; bases not matched to a gene: 8. The CDR3 runs 14 residues. Looked up from germline, CDR1 is MNHEY and CDR2 is SMNVEV (reference sequence). Remarks on this clone: Antigen unknown.

Some clones are missing from TCRdb's copy, which holds only in-frame ones; the method was immunoSEQ multiplex PCR. The sample holds approximately 1.9 million clones, roughly 93% seen once. Study findings and constraints: The authors sampled blood alone, and tissue repertoires likely differ. Generally, naive subsets came out with larger estimated richness than memory subsets. Relative to clonotypes present in all four donors, those not shared had lower generation probabilities.

Sequencing used naive CD8+ T cells from PBMCs. The chain is built from TRBV27 and TRBJ1-1, with 7 bases matching TRBD1. The receptor was derived from a man aged 18 to 35 in good health. Some clones in this sample may be carry-over from other donors' samples. The chain's CDR3 is CASSARGKGTEAFF. The CDR3 DNA sequence: TGTGCCAGCAGTGCCAGGGGGAAGGGTACTGAAGCTTTCTTT.